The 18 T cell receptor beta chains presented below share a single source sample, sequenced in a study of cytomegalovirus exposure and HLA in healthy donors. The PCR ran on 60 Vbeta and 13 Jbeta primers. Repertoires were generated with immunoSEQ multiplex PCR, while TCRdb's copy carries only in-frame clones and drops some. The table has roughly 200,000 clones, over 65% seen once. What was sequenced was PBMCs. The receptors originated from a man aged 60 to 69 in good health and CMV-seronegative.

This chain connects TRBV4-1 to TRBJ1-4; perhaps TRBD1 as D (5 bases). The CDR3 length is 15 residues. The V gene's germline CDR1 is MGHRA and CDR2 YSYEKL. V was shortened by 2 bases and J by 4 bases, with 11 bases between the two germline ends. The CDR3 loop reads CASSQFTQGNEKLFF. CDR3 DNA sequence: TGCGCCAGCAGCCAATTTACTCAGGGTAATGAAAAACTGTTTTTT.

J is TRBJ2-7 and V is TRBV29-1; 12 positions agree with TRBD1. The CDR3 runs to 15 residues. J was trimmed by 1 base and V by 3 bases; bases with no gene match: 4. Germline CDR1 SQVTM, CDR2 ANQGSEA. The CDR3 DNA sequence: TGCAGCGTTGAGGGGGACAGGGGGCTATCCTACGAGCAGTACTTC. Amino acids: CSVEGDRGLSYEQYF.

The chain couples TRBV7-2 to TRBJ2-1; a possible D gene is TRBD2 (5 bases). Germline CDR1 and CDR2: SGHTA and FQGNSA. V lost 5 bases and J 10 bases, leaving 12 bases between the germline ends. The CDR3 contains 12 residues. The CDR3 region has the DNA TGTGCCAGCAGCCAAGGACTGACGGAGCAGTTCTTC. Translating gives CASSQGLTEQFF.

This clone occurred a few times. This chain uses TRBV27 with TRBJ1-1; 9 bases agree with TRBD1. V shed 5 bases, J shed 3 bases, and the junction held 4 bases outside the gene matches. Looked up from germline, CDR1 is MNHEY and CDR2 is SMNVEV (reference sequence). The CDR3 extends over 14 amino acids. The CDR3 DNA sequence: TGTGCCAGCAGTACAGGGGGCTCACACACTGAAGCTTTCTTT. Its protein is CASSTGGSHTEAFF.

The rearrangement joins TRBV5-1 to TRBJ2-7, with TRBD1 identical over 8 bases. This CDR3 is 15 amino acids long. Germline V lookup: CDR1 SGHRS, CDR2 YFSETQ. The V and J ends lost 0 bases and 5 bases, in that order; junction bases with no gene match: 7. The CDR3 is CASSLARQGFNEQYF. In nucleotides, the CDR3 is TGCGCCAGCAGCTTGGCCCGACAGGGGTTCAACGAGCAGTACTTC.

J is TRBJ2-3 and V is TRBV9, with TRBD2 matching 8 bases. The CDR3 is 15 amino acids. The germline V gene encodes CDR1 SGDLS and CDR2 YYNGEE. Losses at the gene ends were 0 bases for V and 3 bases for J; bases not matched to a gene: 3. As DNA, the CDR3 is TGTGCCAGCAGCGTAGCGGGGGGGTTAACAGATACGCAGTATTTT. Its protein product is CASSVAGGLTDTQYF. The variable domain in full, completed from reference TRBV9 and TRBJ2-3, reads DSGVTQTPKHLITATGQRVTLRCSPRSGDLSVYWYQQSLDQGLQFLIQYYNGEERAKGNILERFSAQQFPDLHSELNLSSLELGDSALYFCASSVAGGLTDTQYFGPGTRLTVL.

The CDR3 sequence: CASSKVCRGLNTEAFF. Here the CDR3 DNA reads TGTGCCAGCAGCAAAGTGTGCCGGGGTCTGAACACTGAAGCTTTCTTT. The J gene is TRBJ1-1, the V gene TRBV21-1. TRBV21-1 is termed a pseudogene. The CDR3 consists of 16 residues.

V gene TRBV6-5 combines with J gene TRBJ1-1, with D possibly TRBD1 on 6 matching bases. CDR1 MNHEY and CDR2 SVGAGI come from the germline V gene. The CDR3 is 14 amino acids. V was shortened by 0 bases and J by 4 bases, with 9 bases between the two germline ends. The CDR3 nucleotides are TGTGCCAGCAGTTACTCTGGCAGGGGCACTGAAGCTTTCTTT. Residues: CASSYSGRGTEAFF.

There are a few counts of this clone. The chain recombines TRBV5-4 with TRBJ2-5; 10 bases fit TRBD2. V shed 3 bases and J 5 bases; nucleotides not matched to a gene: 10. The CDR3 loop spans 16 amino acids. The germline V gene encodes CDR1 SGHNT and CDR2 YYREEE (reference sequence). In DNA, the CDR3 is TGTGCCAGCAGCTCCGGAGCGGGAGGGCCCCAGGAGACCCAGTACTTC. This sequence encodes CASSSGAGGPQETQYF.

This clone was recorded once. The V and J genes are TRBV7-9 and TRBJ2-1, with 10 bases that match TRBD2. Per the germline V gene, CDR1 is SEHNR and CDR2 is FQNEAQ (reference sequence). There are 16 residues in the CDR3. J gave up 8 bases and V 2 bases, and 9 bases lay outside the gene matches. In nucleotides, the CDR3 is TGTGCCAGCAGCTTAAGGGAAGCGGGGGGGCTCCATGAGCAGTTCTTC. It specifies CASSLREAGGLHEQFF.

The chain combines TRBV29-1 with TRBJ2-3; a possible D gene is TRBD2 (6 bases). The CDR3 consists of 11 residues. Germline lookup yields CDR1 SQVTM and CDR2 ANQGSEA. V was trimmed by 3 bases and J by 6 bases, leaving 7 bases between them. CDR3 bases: TGCAGCGTTGACGCGGGGGATACGCAGTATTTT. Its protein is CSVDAGDTQYF.

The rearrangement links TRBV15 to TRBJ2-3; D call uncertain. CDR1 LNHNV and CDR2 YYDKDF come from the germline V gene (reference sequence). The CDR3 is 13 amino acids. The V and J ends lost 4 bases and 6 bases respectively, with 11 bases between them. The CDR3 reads CATSILAEDTQYF. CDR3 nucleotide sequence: TGTGCCACCAGCATACTTGCGGAGGATACGCAGTATTTT.

The CDR3 coding sequence is TGCGCCAGCAGCCAAACAGCCTCGACTAACTATGGCTACACCTTC. Protein: CASSQTASTNYGYTF. The chain is built from TRBV4-1 and TRBJ1-2; D gene uncertain. Trimming cost V 2 bases and J 0 bases, with 10 bases left between them. The CDR3 has 15 residues. Germline CDR1 reads MGHRA; CDR2 reads YSYEKL.

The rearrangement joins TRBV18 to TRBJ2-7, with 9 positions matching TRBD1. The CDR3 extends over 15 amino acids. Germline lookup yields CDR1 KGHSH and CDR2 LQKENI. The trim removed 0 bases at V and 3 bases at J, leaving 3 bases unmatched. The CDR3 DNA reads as TGTGCCAGCTCACCACCAGTGACAGGGGGCTACGAGCAGTACTTC. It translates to CASSPPVTGGYEQYF.

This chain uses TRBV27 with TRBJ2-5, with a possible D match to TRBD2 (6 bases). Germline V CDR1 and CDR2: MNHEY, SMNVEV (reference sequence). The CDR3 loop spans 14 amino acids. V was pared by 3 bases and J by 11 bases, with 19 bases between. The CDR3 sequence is CASSFSPGAYEQYF. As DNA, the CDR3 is TGTGCCAGCAGTTTCAGCCCGGGAGCCTACGAACAGTACTTC.

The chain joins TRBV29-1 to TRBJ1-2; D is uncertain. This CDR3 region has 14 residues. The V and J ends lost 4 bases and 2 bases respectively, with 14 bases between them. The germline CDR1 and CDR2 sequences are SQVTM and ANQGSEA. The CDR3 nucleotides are TGCAGCGTTGGGTACAGCCGAACAAACTATGGCTACACCTTC. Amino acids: CSVGYSRTNYGYTF.

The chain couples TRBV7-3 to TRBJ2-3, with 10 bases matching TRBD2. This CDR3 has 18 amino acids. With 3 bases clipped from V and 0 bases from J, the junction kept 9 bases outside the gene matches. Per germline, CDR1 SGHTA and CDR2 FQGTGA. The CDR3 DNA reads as TGTGCCAGCAGCTTCAGTCTAGCGGGAGCTTCTAGCACAGATACGCAGTATTTT. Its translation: CASSFSLAGASSTDTQYF.

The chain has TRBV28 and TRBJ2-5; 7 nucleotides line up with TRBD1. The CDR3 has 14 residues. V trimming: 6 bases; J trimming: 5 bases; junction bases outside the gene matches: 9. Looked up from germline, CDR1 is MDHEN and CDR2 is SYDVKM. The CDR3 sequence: CASRTMTGPETQYF. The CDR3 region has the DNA TGTGCCAGCAGAACAATGACAGGGCCCGAGACCCAGTACTTC. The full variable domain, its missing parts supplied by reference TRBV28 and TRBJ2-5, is DVKVTQSSRYLVKRTGEKVFLECVQDMDHENMFWYRQDPGLGLRLIYFSYDVKMKEKGDIPEGYSVSREKKERFSLILESASTNQTSMYLCASRTMTGPETQYFGPGTRLLVL.